Listed here are 17 T cell receptor beta chains from one sample, sequenced in a study of shared clonotypes between healthy human individuals. Using immunoSEQ multiplex PCR, the repertoire was profiled, and TCRdb retains in-frame clones only, with some absent. The data contain 650,000 to 800,000 clones, approximately 77% of them singletons. The material sequenced was memory CD4+ T cells sorted from blood. Subset given: CD45RA-negative fraction. The receptor source for this set is a woman aged 30 to 39 in good health.

This chain uses TRBV7-2 with TRBJ1-1, with no clear D. The CDR3 has 15 amino acids. Germline CDR1 is SGHTA and CDR2 is FQGNSA. V shed 2 bases and J shed 1 base, with 11 bases lying between them. The CDR3 region is CASSLFTYRNTEAFF. For the CDR3, the DNA is TGTGCCAGCAGCTTATTCACGTACAGGAACACTGAAGCTTTCTTT.

The chain employs TRBV2 and TRBJ2-3; D uncertain. Germline assignment: CDR1 SNHLY and CDR2 FYNNEI. Trimming took 6 bases from V and 4 from J, leaving 8 bases between them. The CDR3 spans 12 residues. The CDR3 loop reads CASRSGSDTQYF. Written as DNA, the CDR3 is TGTGCCAGCAGGTCGGGTTCAGATACGCAGTATTTT.

V usage is TRBV7-9 and J usage is TRBJ2-3; 7 nucleotides line up with TRBD2. The CDR3 is 17 residues long. V shed 4 bases and J 4 bases; nucleotides not matched to a gene: 14. Germline V gene lookup returns CDR1 SEHNR and CDR2 FQNEAQ (reference sequence). The CDR3 nucleotides are TGTGCCAGCAGCTATAGCGTGGGCGGGAGAGGGGCAGATACGCAGTATTTT. Encoded protein: CASSYSVGGRGADTQYF.

This clone was found a few times. For the CDR3, the DNA is TGTGCCAGCAGTGAACGGACAGTAGCTGAAAAACTGTTTTTT. This gives the protein CASSERTVAEKLFF. The rearrangement joins TRBV6-1 to TRBJ1-4; perhaps TRBD1 as D (6 bases). V was trimmed by 2 bases and J by 7 bases, leaving 11 bases between them. The germline V gene has CDR1 MNHNS and CDR2 SASEGT. The CDR3 is made up of 14 amino acids.

The rearrangement links TRBV11-2 to TRBJ2-5; 8 bases fit TRBD2. Germline V gene data show CDR1 as SGHAT and CDR2 as FQNNGV. This CDR3 contains 16 residues. Trimming removed 5 bases from V and 4 bases from J; junction bases left unmatched: 12. CDR3 bases: TGTGCCAGCAGCCTCACCCTCACGGGAGGGAGAGAGACCCAGTACTTC. Its translation: CASSLTLTGGRETQYF.

A word on this clone: The sample carries other DNA sequences with the same CDR3. V gene TRBV5-1 combines with J gene TRBJ2-3; a possible D gene is TRBD1 (5 bases). This CDR3 comprises 14 residues. CDR1 and CDR2 (germline): SGHRS, YFSETQ. V gave up 0 bases and J gave up 5 bases, with 10 bases separating them. CDR3: CASSLGQGGDTQYF. The DNA of the CDR3 is TGCGCCAGCAGCTTGGGGCAGGGCGGAGATACGCAGTATTTT. Variable domain in full (rest from reference TRBV5-1 and TRBJ2-3): KAGVTQTPRYLIKTRGQQVTLSCSPISGHRSVSWYQQTPGQGLQFLFEYFSETQRNKGNFPGRFSGRQFSNSRSEMNVSTLELGDSALYLCASSLGQGGDTQYFGPGTRLTVL.

This clone occurred a few times. This chain joins TRBV19 and TRBJ2-5, with 7 nucleotides matching TRBD1. The junction had 9 bases not matched to a gene; V was cut back by 6 bases and J by 2 bases. The CDR3 sequence is 15 residues long. The germline V gene has CDR1 LNHDA and CDR2 SQIVND (reference sequence). DNA for the CDR3: TGTGCCAGTAGCCAAGGTGGGACAGCGCAAGAGACCCAGTACTTC. Translation: CASSQGGTAQETQYF.

This chain joins TRBV7-2 and TRBJ2-3, with D uncertain. CDR1 and CDR2 from the germline V gene are SGHTA and FQGNSA. The CDR3 is made up of 15 amino acids. The V gene lost 11 bases and the J gene lost 1 base, with 19 bases spanning the gap. As DNA, the CDR3 is TGTGCCTCTACCCCACCTCTCCGGGGCACAGATACGCAGTATTTT. Translated: CASTPPLRGTDTQYF.

Note on this clone: Within the sample, other DNA sequences also encode this same CDR3. This chain connects TRBV10-3 to TRBJ2-7, with a weak D call TRBD2 (5 bases). The CDR3 spans 11 residues. Germline V gives CDR1 ENHRY, CDR2 SYGVKD. The germline V and J ends were trimmed by 6 bases and 3 bases, with 6 bases remaining between them. The CDR3 here is CAISRDYEQYF. The DNA for the CDR3 is TGTGCCATCAGCCGGGACTACGAGCAGTACTTC.

This sequence joins TRBV27 and TRBJ1-1, with a weak D call TRBD1 (6 bases). Deletions cut 6 bases from V and 3 bases from J, with 11 bases between. From germline, CDR1 is MNHEY and CDR2 SMNVEV (reference sequence). The CDR3 runs to 13 residues. CDR3 sequence: CASSGGQDTEAFF. The CDR3 DNA sequence: TGTGCCAGCAGCGGGGGGCAGGACACTGAAGCTTTCTTT.

The CDR3 coding sequence is TGTGCCAGCAGTTCCCCCACAGGGGGGGGGTACGAGCAGTACTTC. Residues: CASSSPTGGGYEQYF. This chain connects TRBV28 to TRBJ2-7; D may be TRBD1 (8 bases). CDR3 length: 15 amino acids. Germline V gene sequence: CDR1 MDHEN, CDR2 SYDVKM. V was trimmed by 4 bases and J by 4 bases, leaving 17 bases between them.

The rearrangement uses TRBV28 and TRBJ2-4; 11 nucleotides match TRBD1. This CDR3 is 15 amino acids long. V gave up 6 bases and J gave up 5 bases; unmatched junction bases: 6. Germline V gives CDR1 MDHEN, CDR2 SYDVKM. DNA for the CDR3: TGTGCCAGCAGCCTACTGGGACAGGGGGAAAACATTCAGTACTTC. Its translation: CASSLLGQGENIQYF.

The chain carries TRBV7-3 and TRBJ1-5; D call uncertain. Germline V lookup: CDR1 SGHTA, CDR2 FQGTGA. There are 13 residues in the CDR3. Trimming took off 5 bases at V and 1 base at J, with 6 bases between the two ends. CDR3 sequence reads: CASSAQSNQPQHF. In DNA form, the CDR3 reads TGTGCCAGCAGCGCGCAGAGCAATCAGCCCCAGCATTTT.

V and J are TRBV6-5 and TRBJ1-2, with 7 bases lining up with TRBD1. V lost 5 bases to trimming and J lost 4 bases; unmatched junction nucleotides: 7. This CDR3 region has 14 residues. Germline V gene lookup returns CDR1 MNHEY and CDR2 SVGAGI. The CDR3 nucleotides are TGTGCCAGCAGTACGTCAGGACAGGTCTATGGCTACACCTTC. Protein sequence: CASSTSGQVYGYTF.

The chain employs TRBV27 and TRBJ2-2; 11 nucleotides agree with TRBD2. Unmatched junction bases numbered 5, after V lost 10 bases and J lost 4 bases. CDR1 and CDR2 (germline): MNHEY, SMNVEV (reference sequence). The CDR3 sequence is 14 residues long. CDR3 residues: CATSGTSGTGELFF. Written as DNA, the CDR3 is TGTGCCACTTCGGGGACTAGCGGCACCGGGGAGCTGTTTTTT.

The rearrangement links TRBV5-1 to TRBJ2-5; 8 bases are a match to TRBD2. CDR1 is SGHRS, CDR2 YFSETQ, per germline. V lost 3 bases, J lost 4 bases, and 11 bases stayed unmatched. This CDR3 spans 16 amino acids. CDR3 sequence reads: CASSSPGREEVETQYF. The CDR3 nucleotides read TGCGCCAGCAGCTCACCCGGGAGGGAGGAGGTAGAGACCCAGTACTTC.

The rearrangement uses TRBV6-5 and TRBJ2-5; D is possibly TRBD1 or TRBD2 (5 bases each). Trimming removed 2 bases from V and 4 bases from J, with 11 bases in between. The CDR3 has 14 residues. The germline gives CDR1 MNHEY, CDR2 SVGAGI. In DNA form, the CDR3 reads TGTGCCAGCAGTTACGGGGCTAGCAGAGAGACCCAGTACTTC. The encoded protein is CASSYGASRETQYF.